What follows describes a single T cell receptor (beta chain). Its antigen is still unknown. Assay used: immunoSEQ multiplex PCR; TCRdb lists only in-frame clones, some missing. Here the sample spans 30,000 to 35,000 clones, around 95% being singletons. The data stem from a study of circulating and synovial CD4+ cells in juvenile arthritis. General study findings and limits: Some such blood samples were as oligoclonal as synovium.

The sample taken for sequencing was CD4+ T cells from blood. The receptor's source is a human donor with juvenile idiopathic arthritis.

The CDR3 DNA sequence: TGTGCCAGCAGTGAAGCTAGGGGGCTCTCCGAGCAGTACTTC. Translation gives CASSEARGLSEQYF. The chain links TRBV6-1 to TRBJ2-7, with 7 positions matching TRBD1. V trimming: 0 bases; J trimming: 6 bases; junction bases outside the gene matches: 5. Looked up from germline, CDR1 is MNHNS and CDR2 is SASEGT. The CDR3 sequence is 14 residues long.